These 3 T cell receptor beta chains originate from one sample sequenced in a study of beta chain features in type 1 diabetes. TCRB transcripts that were expressed got sequenced, as all of the isolated RNA had been reverse transcribed. Profiled with immunoSEQ multiplex PCR; TCRdb holds only in-frame clones, not every one. Among more than 150,000 clones listed, less than 15% were seen once. Sequenced: central memory CD4+ T cells from blood. These receptors were collected from a woman younger than 35 in good health.

In its sample, this clone was seen a few times. This chain joins TRBV6-1 and TRBJ2-5, with 9 nucleotides matching TRBD2. Germline-derived CDR1 and CDR2 are MNHNS and SASEGT. The ends lost 5 bases at V and 7 bases at J; junction bases unmatched: 8. This CDR3 is 14 amino acids long. CDR3 in amino acids: CASSKREAPGTQYF. As DNA, the CDR3 is TGTGCCAGCAGTAAGCGGGAGGCCCCGGGGACCCAGTACTTC.

This chain links TRBV30 with TRBJ2-7; 8 bases map to TRBD2. Germline V gene sequence: CDR1 GTSNPN, CDR2 SVGIG (reference sequence). The V and J ends lost 2 bases and 1 base, in that order; junction bases with no gene match: 10. The CDR3 runs to 16 residues. The CDR3 is CAWSTLAGKRSYEQYF. In DNA form, the CDR3 reads TGTGCCTGGAGTACTTTAGCGGGGAAGCGGTCCTACGAGCAGTACTTC.

This clone was counted a few times. The chain uses TRBV30 and TRBJ2-3, with D possibly TRBD2 on 5 matching bases. The CDR3 consists of 15 residues. The V and J ends lost 0 bases and 3 bases respectively, with 13 bases between them. Germline lookup yields CDR1 GTSNPN and CDR2 SVGIG (reference sequence). CDR3 bases: TGTGCCTGGAGTGTATCCGGGTCGGGAACAGATACGCAGTATTTT. It translates to CAWSVSGSGTDTQYF.